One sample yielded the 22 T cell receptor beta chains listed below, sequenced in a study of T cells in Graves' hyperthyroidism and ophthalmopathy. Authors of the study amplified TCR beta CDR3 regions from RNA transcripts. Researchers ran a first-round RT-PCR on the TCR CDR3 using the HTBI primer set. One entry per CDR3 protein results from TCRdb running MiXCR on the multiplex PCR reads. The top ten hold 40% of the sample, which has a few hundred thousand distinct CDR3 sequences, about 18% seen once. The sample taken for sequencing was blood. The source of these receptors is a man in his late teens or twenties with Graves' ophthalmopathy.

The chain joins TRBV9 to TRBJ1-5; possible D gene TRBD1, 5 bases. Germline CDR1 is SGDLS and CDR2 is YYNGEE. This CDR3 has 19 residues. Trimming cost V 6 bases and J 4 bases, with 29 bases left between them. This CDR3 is CASTPGVRDEVGGNQPQHF. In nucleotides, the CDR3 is TGTGCCAGCACCCCAGGTGTTAGGGATGAGGTTGGGGGAAATCAGCCCCAGCATTTT.

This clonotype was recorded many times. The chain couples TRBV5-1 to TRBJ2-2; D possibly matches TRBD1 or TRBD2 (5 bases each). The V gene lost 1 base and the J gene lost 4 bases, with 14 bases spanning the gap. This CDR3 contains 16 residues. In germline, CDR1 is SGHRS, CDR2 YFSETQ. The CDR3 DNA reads TGCGCCAGCAGCTTGCCCGGCAGGGCGGGCACCGGGGAGCTGTTTTTT. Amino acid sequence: CASSLPGRAGTGELFF.

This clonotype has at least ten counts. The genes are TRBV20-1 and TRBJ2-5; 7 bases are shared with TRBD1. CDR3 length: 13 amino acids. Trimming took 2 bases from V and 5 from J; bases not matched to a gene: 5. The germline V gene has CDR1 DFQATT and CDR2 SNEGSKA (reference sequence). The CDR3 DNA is TGCAGTGCTAGAAGACAGGGTCAGGAGACCCAGTACTTC. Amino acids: CSARRQGQETQYF.

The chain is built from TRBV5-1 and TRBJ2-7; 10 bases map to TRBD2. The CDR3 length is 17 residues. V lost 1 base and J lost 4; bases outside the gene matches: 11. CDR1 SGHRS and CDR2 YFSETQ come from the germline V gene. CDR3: CASSLSLTSGLVYEQYF. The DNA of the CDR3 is TGCGCCAGCAGCTTGTCTCTGACTAGCGGGTTAGTTTACGAGCAGTACTTC.

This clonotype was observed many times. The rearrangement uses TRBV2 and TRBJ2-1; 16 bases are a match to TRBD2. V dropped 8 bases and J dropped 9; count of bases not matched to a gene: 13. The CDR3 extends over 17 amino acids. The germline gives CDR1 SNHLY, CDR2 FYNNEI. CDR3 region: CASPSPGTSGGVFEQFF. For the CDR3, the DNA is TGTGCCAGCCCTTCCCCCGGGACTAGCGGGGGGGTGTTTGAGCAGTTCTTC.

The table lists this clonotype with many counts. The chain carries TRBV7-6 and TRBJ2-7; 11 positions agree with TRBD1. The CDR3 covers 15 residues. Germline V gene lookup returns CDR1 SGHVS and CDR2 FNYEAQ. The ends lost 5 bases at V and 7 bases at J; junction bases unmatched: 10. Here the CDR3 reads CASSPGQGARWEQYF. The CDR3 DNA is TGTGCCAGCAGCCCCGGACAGGGGGCCCGGTGGGAGCAGTACTTC. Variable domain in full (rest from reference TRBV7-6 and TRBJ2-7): GAGVSQSPRYKVTKRGQDVALRCDPISGHVSLYWYRQALGQGPEFLTYFNYEAQQDKSGLPNDRFSAERPEGSISTLTIQRTEQRDSAMYRCASSPGQGARWEQYFGPGTRLTVT.

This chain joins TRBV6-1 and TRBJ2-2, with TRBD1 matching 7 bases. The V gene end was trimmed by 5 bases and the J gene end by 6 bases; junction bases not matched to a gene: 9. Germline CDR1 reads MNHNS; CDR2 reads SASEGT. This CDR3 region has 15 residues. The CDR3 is CASSLDRVWAGELFF. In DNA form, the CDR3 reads TGTGCCAGCAGTCTTGACAGGGTATGGGCCGGGGAGCTGTTTTTT.

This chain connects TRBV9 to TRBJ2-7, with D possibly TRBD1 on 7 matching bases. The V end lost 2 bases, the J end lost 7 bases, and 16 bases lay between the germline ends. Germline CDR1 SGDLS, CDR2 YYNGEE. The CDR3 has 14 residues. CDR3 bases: TGTGCCAGCAGCGTTGGCGGCCAGGGGGGAGAGCAGTACTTC. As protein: CASSVGGQGGEQYF. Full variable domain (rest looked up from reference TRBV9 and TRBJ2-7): DSGVTQTPKHLITATGQRVTLRCSPRSGDLSVYWYQQSLDQGLQFLIQYYNGEERAKGNILERFSAQQFPDLHSELNLSSLELGDSALYFCASSVGGQGGEQYFGPGTRLTVT.

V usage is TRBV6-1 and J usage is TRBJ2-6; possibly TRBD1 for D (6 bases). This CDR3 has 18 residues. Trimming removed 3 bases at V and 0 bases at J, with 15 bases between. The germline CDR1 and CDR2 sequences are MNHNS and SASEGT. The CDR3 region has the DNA TGTGCCAGCAGTGACCCCCACAGGGTGGCCTCTGGGGCCAACGTCCTGACTTTC. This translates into CASSDPHRVASGANVLTF.

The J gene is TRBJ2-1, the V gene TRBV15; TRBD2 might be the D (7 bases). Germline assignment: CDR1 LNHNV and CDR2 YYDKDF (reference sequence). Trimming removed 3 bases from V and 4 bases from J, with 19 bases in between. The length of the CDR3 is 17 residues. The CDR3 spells CATSSGWGGGGYNEQFF. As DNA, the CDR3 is TGTGCCACCAGCAGCGGTTGGGGCGGGGGCGGGTACAATGAGCAGTTCTTC.

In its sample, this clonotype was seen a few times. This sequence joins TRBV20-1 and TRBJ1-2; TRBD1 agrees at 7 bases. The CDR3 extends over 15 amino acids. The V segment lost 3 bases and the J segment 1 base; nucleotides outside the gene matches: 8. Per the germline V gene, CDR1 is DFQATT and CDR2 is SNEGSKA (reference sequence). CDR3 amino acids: CSARLNDRDNYGYTF. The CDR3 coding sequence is TGCAGTGCTAGGCTAAACGACAGGGATAACTATGGCTACACCTTC.

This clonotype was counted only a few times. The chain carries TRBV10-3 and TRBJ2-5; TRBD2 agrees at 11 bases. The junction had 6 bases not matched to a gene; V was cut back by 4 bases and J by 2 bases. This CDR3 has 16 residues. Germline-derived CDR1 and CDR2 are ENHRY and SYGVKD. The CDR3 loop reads CAISVELAGVQETQYF. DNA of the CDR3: TGTGCCATCAGTGTAGAACTAGCGGGGGTACAAGAGACCCAGTACTTC.

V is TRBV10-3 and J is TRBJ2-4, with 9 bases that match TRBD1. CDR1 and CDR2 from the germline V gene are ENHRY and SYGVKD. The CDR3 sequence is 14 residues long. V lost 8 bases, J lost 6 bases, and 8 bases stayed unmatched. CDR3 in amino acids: CAIGPGQGTNIQYF. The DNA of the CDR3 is TGTGCCATCGGTCCAGGACAGGGGACAAACATTCAGTACTTC.

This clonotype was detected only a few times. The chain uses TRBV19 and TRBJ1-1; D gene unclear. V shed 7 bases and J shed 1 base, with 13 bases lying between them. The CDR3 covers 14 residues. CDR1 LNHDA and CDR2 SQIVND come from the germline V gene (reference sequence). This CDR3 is CASISRRQNTEAFF. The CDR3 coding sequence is TGTGCCAGTATTTCGAGACGGCAGAACACTGAAGCTTTCTTT.

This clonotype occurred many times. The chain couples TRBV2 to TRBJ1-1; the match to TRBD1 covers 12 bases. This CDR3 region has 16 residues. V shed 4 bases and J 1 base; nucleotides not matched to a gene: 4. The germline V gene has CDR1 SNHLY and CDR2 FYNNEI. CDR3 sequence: CASSGGQGARNTEAFF. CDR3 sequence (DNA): TGTGCCAGCAGTGGGGGACAGGGGGCGCGGAACACTGAAGCTTTCTTT.

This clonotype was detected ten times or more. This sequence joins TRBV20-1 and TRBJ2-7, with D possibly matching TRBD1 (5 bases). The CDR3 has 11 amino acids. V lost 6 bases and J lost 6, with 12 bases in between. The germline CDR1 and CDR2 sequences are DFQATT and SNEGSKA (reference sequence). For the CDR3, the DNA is TGCAGTGCCTCCCCAGGGATCGAGCAGTACTTC. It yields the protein CSASPGIEQYF.

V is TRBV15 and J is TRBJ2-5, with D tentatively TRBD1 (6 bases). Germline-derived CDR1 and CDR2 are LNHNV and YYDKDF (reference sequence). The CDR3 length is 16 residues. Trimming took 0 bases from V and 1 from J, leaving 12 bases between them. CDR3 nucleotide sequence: TGTGCCACCAGCAGAGATTCGAGGGGGTTCCAAGAGACCCAGTACTTC. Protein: CATSRDSRGFQETQYF.

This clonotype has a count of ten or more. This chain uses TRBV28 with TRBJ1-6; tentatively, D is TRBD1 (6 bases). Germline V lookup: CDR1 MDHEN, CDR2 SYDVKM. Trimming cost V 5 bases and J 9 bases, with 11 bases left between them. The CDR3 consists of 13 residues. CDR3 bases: TGTGCCAGCAGTAGGCAGGGGCGTTCACCCCTCCACTTT. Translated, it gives CASSRQGRSPLHF.

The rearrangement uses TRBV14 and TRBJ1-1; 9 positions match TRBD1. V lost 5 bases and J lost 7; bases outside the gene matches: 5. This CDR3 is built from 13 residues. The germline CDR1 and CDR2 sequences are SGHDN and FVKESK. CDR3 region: CASSGQGRGEAFF. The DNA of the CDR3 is TGTGCCAGCAGCGGACAGGGGAGGGGTGAAGCTTTCTTT.

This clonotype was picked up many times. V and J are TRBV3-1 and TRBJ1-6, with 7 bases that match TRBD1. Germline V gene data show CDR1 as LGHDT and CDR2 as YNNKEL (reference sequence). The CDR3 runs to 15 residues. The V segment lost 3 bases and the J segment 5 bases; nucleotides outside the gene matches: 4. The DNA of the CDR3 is TGTGCCAGCAGCCACTTACAGGGGAATAATTCACCCCTCCACTTT. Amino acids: CASSHLQGNNSPLHF.

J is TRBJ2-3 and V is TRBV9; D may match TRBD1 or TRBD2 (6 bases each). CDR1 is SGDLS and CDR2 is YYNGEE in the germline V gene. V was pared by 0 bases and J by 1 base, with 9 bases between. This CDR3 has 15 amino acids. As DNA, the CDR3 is TGTGCCAGCAGCGTAGAGGAGGGGGGCACAGATACGCAGTATTTT. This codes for CASSVEEGGTDTQYF.

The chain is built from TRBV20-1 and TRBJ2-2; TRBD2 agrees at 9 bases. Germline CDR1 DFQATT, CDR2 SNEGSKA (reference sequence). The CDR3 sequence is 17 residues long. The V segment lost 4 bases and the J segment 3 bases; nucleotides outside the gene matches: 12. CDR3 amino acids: CSAITAGGRGDTGELFF. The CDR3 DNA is TGCAGTGCTATAACTGCGGGGGGGCGCGGCGACACCGGGGAGCTGTTTTTT.